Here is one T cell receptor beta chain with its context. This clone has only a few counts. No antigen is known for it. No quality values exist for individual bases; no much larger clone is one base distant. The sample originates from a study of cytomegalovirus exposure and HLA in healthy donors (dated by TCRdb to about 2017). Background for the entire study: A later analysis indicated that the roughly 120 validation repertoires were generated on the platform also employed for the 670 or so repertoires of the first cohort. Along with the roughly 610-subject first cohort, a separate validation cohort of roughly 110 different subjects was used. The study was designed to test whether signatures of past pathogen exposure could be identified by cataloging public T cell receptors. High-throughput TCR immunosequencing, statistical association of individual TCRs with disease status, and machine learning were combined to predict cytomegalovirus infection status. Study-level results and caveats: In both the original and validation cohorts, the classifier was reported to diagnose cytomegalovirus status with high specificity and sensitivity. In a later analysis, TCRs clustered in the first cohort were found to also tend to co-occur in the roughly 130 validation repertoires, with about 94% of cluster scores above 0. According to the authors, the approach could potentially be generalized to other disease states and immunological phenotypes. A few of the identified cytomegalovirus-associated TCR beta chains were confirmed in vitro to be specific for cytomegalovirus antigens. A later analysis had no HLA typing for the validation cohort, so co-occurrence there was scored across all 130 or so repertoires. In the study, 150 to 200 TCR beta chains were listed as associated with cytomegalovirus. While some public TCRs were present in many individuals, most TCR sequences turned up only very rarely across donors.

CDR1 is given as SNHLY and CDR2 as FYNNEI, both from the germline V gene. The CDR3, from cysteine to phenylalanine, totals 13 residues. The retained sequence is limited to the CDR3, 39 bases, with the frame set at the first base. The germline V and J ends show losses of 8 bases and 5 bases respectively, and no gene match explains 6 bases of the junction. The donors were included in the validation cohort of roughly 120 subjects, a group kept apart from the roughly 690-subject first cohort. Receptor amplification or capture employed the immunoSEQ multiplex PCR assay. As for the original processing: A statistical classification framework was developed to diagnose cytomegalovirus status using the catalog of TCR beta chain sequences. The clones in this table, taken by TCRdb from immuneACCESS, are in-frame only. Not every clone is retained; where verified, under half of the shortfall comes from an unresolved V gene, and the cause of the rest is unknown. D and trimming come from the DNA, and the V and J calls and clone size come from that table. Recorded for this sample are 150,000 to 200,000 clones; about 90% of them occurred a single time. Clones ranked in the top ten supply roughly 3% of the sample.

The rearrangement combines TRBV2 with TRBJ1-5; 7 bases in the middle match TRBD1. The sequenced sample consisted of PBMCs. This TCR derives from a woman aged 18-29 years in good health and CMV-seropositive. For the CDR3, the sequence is CASGRDSHQPQHF. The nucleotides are TGTGCCAGCGGCCGGGACAGTCATCAGCCCCAGCATTTT.